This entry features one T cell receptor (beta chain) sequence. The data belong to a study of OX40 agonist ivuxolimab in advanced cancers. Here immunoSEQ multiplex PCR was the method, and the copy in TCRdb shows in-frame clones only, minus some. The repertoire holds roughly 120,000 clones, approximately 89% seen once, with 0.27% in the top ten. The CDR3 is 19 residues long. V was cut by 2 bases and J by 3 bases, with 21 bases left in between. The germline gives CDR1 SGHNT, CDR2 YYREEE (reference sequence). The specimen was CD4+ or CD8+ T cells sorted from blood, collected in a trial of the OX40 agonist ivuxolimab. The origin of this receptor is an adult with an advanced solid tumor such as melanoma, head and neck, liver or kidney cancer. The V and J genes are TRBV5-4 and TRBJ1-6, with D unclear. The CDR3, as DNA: TGTGCCAGCAGCTTCAACTCGCTTTCACACTACTTCTATAATTCACCCCTCCACTTT. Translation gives CASSFNSLSHYFYNSPLHF.